This TCR beta chain was identified in a study of blood T cell repertoires in COVID-19. Patients of the Seattle cohort, enrolled during active infection, were followed longitudinally. Sequencing was performed with immunoSEQ multiplex PCR; in TCRdb, only in-frame clones are kept and a portion is missing. The sample contains 210,000 or so clones, about 80% of which appear only once. CDR3 length equals 15 residues. Trimming took off 1 base at V and 1 base at J, with 11 bases between the two ends. CDR1 and CDR2 from the germline V gene are LGHDT and YNNKEL (reference sequence). The TCR comes from a woman over 75 with COVID-19, enrolled during active disease. Sequencing was done on a sample of peripheral blood. The chain employs TRBV3-1 (or the pseudogene TRBV3-2) and TRBJ2-7; D unclear. CDR3 residues: CASSQGRSPSYEQYF. In nucleotides, the CDR3 is TGTGCCAGCAGCCAAGGTCGGAGCCCATCCTACGAGCAGTACTTC.